Here is one T cell receptor (beta chain) with its context. It has no known antigen specificity. Nothing much larger sits one base from this clone, and base qualities are not available. Looking up the germline V gene yields CDR1 SGHTA and CDR2 FQGTGA. From its cysteine to its phenylalanine, the CDR3 spans 13 amino acids. The kept DNA is CDR3 alone, 39 bases in frame from the first base. Clipping removes 4 bases from V and 6 bases from J, with 3 as the unmatched junction base count. The donors were healthy, HIV-negative adults who had no recently reported acute infections or vaccinations. Every donor was a Caucasian adult living in Nashville, Tennessee, USA. CD4+ T cells were enriched through magnetic negative selection, after which naive cells were positively selected on CD45RA and the remaining negative fraction served as the memory subset. Blood was collected by leukapheresis, and PBMCs were isolated by Ficoll-Histopaque density gradient centrifugation and then cryopreserved in liquid nitrogen vapor phase. Purity and quantity of every magnetically sorted T cell population were checked by analytical flow cytometry. Each sorted fraction had its genomic DNA isolated and then quantified by UV absorbance on a Nanodrop 2000c.

Using the deep immunoSEQ assay, multiplex PCR amplified TCR CDR3 regions from genomic DNA. Genomic DNA extracted from each cell subset was distributed evenly over all wells of several immunoSEQ 96-well plates, and each plate served as one replicate. For sorted subsets, roughly 200 ng of genomic DNA, equivalent to around 31,000 T cell genomes, went into each replicate PCR. Purified libraries were measured with a Qubit 3.0 fluorometer, size-checked on a Bioanalyzer 2100, and measured again with the KAPA Library Quantification kit. Each immunoSEQ 96-well plate was sequenced on its own single-read 150-cycle Illumina NextSeq 550 flow cell. The original methods were these. Because only junctional sequences without quality scores were contained in the immunoSEQ output, filtering matching that applied to full-length reads could not be performed. Sequences were annotated with PyIR, a Python wrapper for IgBLAST v1.9, and V/J genes and CDR3 were assigned using IMGT germline references. Any read was removed if the V/J assignment was weak (E-value above 1e-6), the CDR3 was missing, or the read contained stop codons, out-of-frame junctions, or ambiguous translated residues. V3J clonotypes were defined by identical inferred V gene, J gene, and CDR3 amino acid sequence. To compute the percentage overlap between repertoires, the number of shared unique clonotypes was divided by the size of the smaller repertoire. RTK rarefaction, the Chao1 estimator, and Recon v2.1 estimates of unobserved clonotypes were used to assess repertoire richness. OLGA was used to compute generation probabilities for all TCRbeta clonotypes that the gDNA method yielded from a few donors. As stored in TCRdb, this immuneACCESS dataset retains in-frame rearrangements with V and J assigned. A fraction of the clones does not appear; measured against another copy, unresolved V genes explain less than half of the discrepancy, and the remainder lacks a known reason. V and J calls and clone size come straight from that table; D and trimming were deduced from the DNA. The sample includes millions of clones, with more than 90% observed a single time. The ten largest clones add up to over 0.12% of the sample.

The data belong to a study of shared clonotypes between healthy human individuals (TCRdb year 2020). A note on the overall study: The cohort comprised a couple of women and three men aged 18 to 49 years. For each donor, CD4 naive and CD4 memory were each run on three plates, CD8 naive on two plates, and CD8 memory on one plate. To estimate repertoire size and how much clonotype sharing occurs between individuals, the study deeply sequenced the blood TCR repertoires of about 5 healthy adults. To increase sequencing depth and limit assay-specific biases, different laboratories used diverse techniques to prepare libraries and sequence TCR repertoires. Leukapheresis yielded between about 0.85 and 10 billion PBMCs per donor.

Study-level results and caveats: Naive subsets generally had larger estimated clonotype richness than memory subsets did. Even with the large sequencing depth, rarefaction of the sorted-subset datasets indicated that sequencing was incomplete. Because the study included a small number of donors, the genetic and exposure-history diversity represented was limited. Pairwise subsampling led to the expectation that sequencing depth would affect the degree of clonotype sharing among donors. Sampling was restricted to blood, and TCR repertoires in tissues likely differ from the TCR repertoires found in blood. When four donors were compared, the shared fraction of clonotypes was 5% to 6.5% for naive CD4, 3.5% to 4% for naive CD8, roughly 2.5% for memory CD4, and around 0.4% for memory CD8. Higher generation probabilities were observed for clonotypes shared by all four sorted-subset donors than for non-shared clonotypes.

The receptor chain draws on TRBV7-3 and TRBJ1-2, and 9 junctional nucleotides match TRBD1. Sequencing was done on a sample of naive CD4+ T cells sorted from blood. Read against the paper, the sample's cell subset or site label means: CD45RA+ positively selected. The origin of this receptor is a man between 18 and 35 years old in good health. CDR3 region: CASSSRTGDGYTF. The nucleotide sequence is given as TGTGCCAGCAGCTCTCGGACAGGGGATGGCTACACCTTC.